This T cell receptor beta chain was obtained from a study of blood T cell repertoires in COVID-19. Study-wide background: The origin of the acute and convalescent COVID-19 samples was the United States, Italy and Spain. T cells, B-cell-depleted T cells, or PBMCs provided the cDNA or gDNA that served as material.

The protocol was immunoSEQ multiplex PCR, while the TCRdb copy is restricted to in-frame clones and leaves out a portion. The sample comprises about 210,000 clones, around 82% of which are singletons, and 7.2% rests with the top ten. Germline V gene data show CDR1 as SGHRS and CDR2 as YFSETQ. V was clipped by 1 base and J by 2 bases, with 8 bases between them. The CDR3 has 14 residues. Material: peripheral blood. The receptor's source is a woman aged 70-85 years with acute or convalescent COVID-19. The chain has TRBV5-1 and TRBJ2-3; weak D call: TRBD1 (6 bases). The CDR3, as DNA: TGCGCCAGCAGCTTGTGGGGGCCCACAGATACGCAGTATTTT. Translated, it gives CASSLWGPTDTQYF.